At least ten counts were recorded for the clone carrying this T cell receptor (beta chain). Its specificity is unknown. The data belong to a study of T cell repertoires in cytomegalovirus infection. The CDR3 spans 15 residues. V was clipped by 3 bases and J by 0 bases, with 10 bases between them. MiXCR was run by TCRdb on the reads, yielding one entry per CDR3 protein. Seen here are approximately 500,000 distinct CDR3 sequences, about 11% observed once, and the top ten hold around 9.6%. Study-wide results and caveats: HLA-C-restricted CMV-specific TCR beta clonotypes were dominant in the ex vivo response. Identification of carriers of CMV plus the relevant HLA was performed using cumulative public TCR beta family frequency.

Sequenced input: PBMCs. The sequence was obtained from a human donor in good health (CMV status not recorded). Some clones in this sample may be carry-over from other donors' samples. The chain is built from TRBV12-3 or TRBV12-4 and TRBJ2-3; D may be TRBD2 (6 bases). The CDR3 nucleotides are TGTGCCAGCAGTTTTGGCGGGAAAAGCACAGATACGCAGTATTTT. This gives the protein CASSFGGKSTDTQYF.